This T cell receptor (beta chain) was identified during a study of TIL therapy for anti-PD-1-resistant metastatic lung cancer. The immunoSEQ assay was v3. TCRdb's copy holds only in-frame clones and misses some; the assay was immunoSEQ multiplex PCR. Of 45,000 to 75,000 clones in the sample, under 75% were seen once. Time point: pre-treatment sample, taken before nivolumab and TIL therapy. The CDR3 runs to 14 residues. CDR1 and CDR2 from the germline V gene are SGHAT and FQNNGV. Trimming pared 6 bases from V and 6 bases from J, leaving 15 bases between. The origin of this receptor is a person aged 25 to 80 with non-small cell lung cancer. The sample was blood, taken at baseline. The rearrangement uses TRBV11-2 and TRBJ2-1, with D unresolved. For the CDR3, the DNA is TGTGCCAGCAGTTTCACAACGCCGGGCAATGAGCAGTTCTTC. Its translation: CASSFTTPGNEQFF.